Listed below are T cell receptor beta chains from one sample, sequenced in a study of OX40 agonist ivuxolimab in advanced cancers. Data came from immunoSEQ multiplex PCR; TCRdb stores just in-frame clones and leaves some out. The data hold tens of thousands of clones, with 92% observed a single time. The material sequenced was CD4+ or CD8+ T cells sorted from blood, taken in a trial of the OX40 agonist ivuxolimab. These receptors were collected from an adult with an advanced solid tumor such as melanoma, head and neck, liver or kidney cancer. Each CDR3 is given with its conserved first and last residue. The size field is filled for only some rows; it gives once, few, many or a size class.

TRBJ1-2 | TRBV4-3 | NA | CASSQSIGNGYTF
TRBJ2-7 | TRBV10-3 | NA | CAIIGTTVKGEQYF
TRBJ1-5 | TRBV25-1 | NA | CASSRQGHQPQHF
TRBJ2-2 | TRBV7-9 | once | CASIESEQDHTGELFF
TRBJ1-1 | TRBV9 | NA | CASSAGTGFMNTEAFF
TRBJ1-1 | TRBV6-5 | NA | CASSIRDSHTEAFF
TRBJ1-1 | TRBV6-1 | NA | CASSEVRENTEAFF
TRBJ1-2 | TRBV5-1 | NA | CASRETGASYGYTF
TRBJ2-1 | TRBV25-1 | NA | CASSGGTSSNEQFF
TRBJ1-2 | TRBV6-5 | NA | CASSAGTGQGYTF
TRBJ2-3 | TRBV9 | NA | CASRGVSTDTQYF
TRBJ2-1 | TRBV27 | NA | CASTNHLSGDEQFF
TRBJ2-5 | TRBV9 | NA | CASSSRLAGGPKTQYF
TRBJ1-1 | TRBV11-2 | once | CASSLVAGGNTEAFF
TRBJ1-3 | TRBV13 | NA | CASSLGRNTIYF
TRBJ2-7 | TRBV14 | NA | CASTSLRVEEQYF
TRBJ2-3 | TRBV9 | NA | CASSAGGRINTDTQYF
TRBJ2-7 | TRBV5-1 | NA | CASSLDSYSYEQYF
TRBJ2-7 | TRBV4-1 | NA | CASSQDPPGRRSHEQYF
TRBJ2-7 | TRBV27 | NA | CASSFTGLYEQYF
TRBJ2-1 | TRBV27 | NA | CASSPSSGYSYNEQFF
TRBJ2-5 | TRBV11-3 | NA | CASSLVGGETQYF
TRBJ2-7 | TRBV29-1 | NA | CSVTIGTYEQYF
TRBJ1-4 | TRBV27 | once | CASSVGTGLEKLFF
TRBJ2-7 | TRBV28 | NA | CASSLFGTLQYEQYF
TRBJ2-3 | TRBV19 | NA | CASSIPGLLSTDTQYF
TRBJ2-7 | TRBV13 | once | CASSRSGQGSYEQYF
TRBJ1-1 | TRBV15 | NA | CATSRDVNTEAFF